The present entry profiles one T cell receptor beta chain with its context. This clonotype was observed at least ten times. Which antigen it targets is not known. It has no much larger one-base neighbor in the sample; base qualities were not kept. The sample belongs to a study of regulatory T cells in long-lasting Graves disease (dated by TCRdb to the early 2020s). About the study as a whole: In the newly diagnosed Graves' disease group, patients had been taking antithyroid drugs for less than 3 months. Peripheral blood TCR sequencing and RNA sequencing compared persistent Graves' disease patients with newly diagnosed Graves' disease patients. The study was conducted in China and was registered as a clinical trial. A total of approximately 35 samples underwent TCR sequencing: around 13 from persistent and approximately 20 from newly diagnosed Graves' disease patients.

Libraries were constructed by multiplex PCR. Sequenced on an Illumina HiSeq 4000. CDR3 regions were amplified by Arm-PCR with iRepertoire HTBI primers to construct TCR beta libraries. Gel purification was performed on PCR products prior to sequencing. The authors' analysis ran thus. Gene usage analysis of CDR3 amino acid clonotypes used the approximately 62 TRBV and about 15 TRBJ segments found across samples. COPE and FqMerger were used to merge the filtered high-quality paired reads into contigs. BLAST was used to align contigs to IMGT TRBV, TRBD and TRBJ reference genes, and CDR3 was defined according to IMGT. Any clonotype with a frequency above 0.1% was classified as a highly expanded clone. Shannon entropy was used to measure repertoire diversity, and the Gini coefficient was used to measure V-J evenness. Public clonotypes were defined as clonotypes shared by more than one individual. TCRdb reprocessing: public reads trimmed at Q25 with fastp, clones called with MiXCR, in-frame beta chains kept. Every distinct CDR3 protein forms one entry, paired with its most common genes and DNA. TCRdb, not the authors, supplied the V and J calls. Here the sample has 550,000 to 700,000 distinct CDR3 sequences; approximately 16% occur a single time. The top ten constitute more than 10% of the sample.

This specimen's time point label, per the study, means: newly diagnosed GD, antithyroid drugs for less than 3 months. For both TCR sequencing and RNA sequencing, RNA was extracted from PBMCs using TRIzol. Graves' disease was diagnosed according to American Thyroid Association guidelines. Patients for the study were recruited at an endocrinology department in Xi'an, China. From each patient, approximately 10 milliliters of peripheral blood was collected into an EDTA anticoagulant tube. Ficoll Paque Plus density gradient separation was used to isolate PBMCs, and no further T cell sorting was done. RNA quality was checked with an Agilent 2100 Bioanalyzer and agarose gel, and concentration with a NanoDrop 2000. Summary of the overall study and its limitations: Sequencing and analysis were restricted to the TCR beta chain. Lower TCR Shannon entropy and fewer highly expanded clones were observed in persistent Graves' disease patients than in newly diagnosed patients, which suggested clonal expansion. The small sample size was acknowledged by the authors as a limitation that may reduce accuracy. A larger number of public clonotypes was shared among persistent patients (over 2,500) than among newly diagnosed patients (around 970). TRBV28, TRBJ1-2 and TRBJ2-5 were preferentially used in persistent disease, while TRBV20-1 and TRBJ2-1 were favored in newly diagnosed disease. The study examined only peripheral blood because the primary lesion, thyroid tissue, could not be accessed.

Trimming removed 3 bases from V and 0 bases from J; the gene matches leave 8 bases unexplained. Taken from cysteine to phenylalanine, the CDR3 has 18 residues. Only CDR3 DNA remains: 54 bases, in frame from the first base. CDR1 DFQATT and CDR2 SNEGSKA are derived from the germline V gene (reference sequence). These data also formed part of another study, on T cells in Graves' hyperthyroidism and ophthalmopathy. The second study's authors report: A patient counted as having stable Graves' hyperthyroidism if no progression to ophthalmopathy occurred over 18 months of follow-up. Hyperthyroidism patients were aged 18 to 65 years and newly diagnosed, with disease duration of less than 2 months. The study excluded patients with uncontrolled infections, other autoimmune diseases, pregnancy or lactation. Diagnoses relied on clinical symptoms, serum thyroxine and TRAb, thyroid ultrasound and orbital computed tomography. The TCR CDR3 was subjected to a first round of RT-PCR using the HTBI primer set and the Qiagen OneStep RT-PCR kit. Most expanded thyroid clonotypes (frequency above 0.001) were also detected in blood, a finding suggesting that blood repertoires may reflect thyroid immune responses. A model built on a 13 V-J signature distinguished ophthalmopathy from stable hyperthyroidism, reaching 85% to 90% sensitivity and about 81% specificity in cross-validation and 80%/75% in testing. In validation, the model predicted progression to ophthalmopathy with approximately 70% sensitivity and 72.22% specificity, a median of about six months before onset. To identify TCR V-J signatures that set the groups apart, the researchers used a discovery cohort of 100 patients, made up of about 44 with Graves' ophthalmopathy and 57 with stable Graves' hyperthyroidism. Whether ophthalmopathy could be predicted prospectively was tested in an independent validation cohort made up of some 20 hyperthyroidism patients plus 17 patients who later progressed to ophthalmopathy. The roughly 100 discovery patients were divided at random into training and test sets in a 7:3 ratio. In addition, the study compared T-cell repertoires in thyroid tissue and in blood from several Graves' hyperthyroidism patients. After blood sampling, hyperthyroidism patients were treated with methimazole at a starting dose of 30 mg daily, and ophthalmopathy patients were treated with high-dose intravenous methylprednisolone. The libraries were constructed in a second round of multiplex PCR and then size-selected and purified. Sequencing of the libraries was done on an Illumina HiSeq2000 using paired-end 100 bp reads. SOAPnuke was used to process the raw data, removing reads that contained adapters or uncalled bases, had a mean Phred below 15, or lacked an exact match to the constant primer or identifier. High-quality paired reads were merged using COPE v1.2.5, and each unique nucleotide sequence was defined as a clonotype. Clonotypes were aligned to IMGT TRBV, TRBD and TRBJ reference segments using MiTCR v1.1. The analysis was restricted to V-J combinations with a frequency above 0.0001, which together covered around 99% of the repertoires. A TCS score was defined as the ratio of F50 (clonal expansion) to E x V (chaos), with BLOSUM62-based TCRdist applied between CDR3 peptides within each V-J. Welch's t-statistics and random forest reduced 500 to 650 V-J features to 10 to 15, which were used in a naive Bayes classifier (R e1071). Sample size was not statistically predetermined, and blinding of investigators to group allocation was not performed. The paper reports TCR Vbeta CDR3 sequencing of approximately 130 peripheral blood samples: approximately 41 ophthalmopathy, about 75 hyperthyroidism and some 17 progressor patients.

The sample in question was peripheral blood mononuclear cells (PBMCs), obtained at new diagnosis, from a patient treated with antithyroid drugs. This TCR was recovered from a man aged 18 to 29 with Graves disease. Donor details come from another sample of the same person, matched by shared clones. The rearranged chain carries TRBV20-1 and TRBJ2-7; 16 bases in between match TRBD2. The sequenced DNA is TGCAGTGCTAGGCCACCGGGACTAGCGGGAGGGTACTCCTACGAGCAGTACTTC. This is translated as CSARPPGLAGGYSYEQYF.